This record concerns one T cell receptor (beta chain) sequence. Its specificity is not known. With V trimmed by 6 bases and J by 7 bases, 8 bases remained unmatched. CDR3 size: 13 residues. Germline V gives CDR1 MNHNY, CDR2 SVGAGI (reference sequence). The record originates from a study of T cell repertoires in ileal Crohn's disease. The wider study: At surgery, less than 45% of patients smoked, with median disease duration approximately 7.3 years.

Only in-frame clones appear in the TCRdb table, and some are missing; sequencing was by immunoSEQ multiplex PCR. The data show several thousand clones, roughly 81% seen once. Study findings and constraints: Mucosal expansions were suggested to be mainly CD8 T cells.

The clonotype comes from an adult with Crohn's disease. Sequenced: ileal tissue. The rearrangement links TRBV6-6 to TRBJ1-1; 7 bases are shared with TRBD1. CDR3 sequence: CASRGPGQFEAFF. The CDR3 bases are TGTGCCAGCAGAGGCCCGGGACAGTTTGAAGCTTTCTTT.